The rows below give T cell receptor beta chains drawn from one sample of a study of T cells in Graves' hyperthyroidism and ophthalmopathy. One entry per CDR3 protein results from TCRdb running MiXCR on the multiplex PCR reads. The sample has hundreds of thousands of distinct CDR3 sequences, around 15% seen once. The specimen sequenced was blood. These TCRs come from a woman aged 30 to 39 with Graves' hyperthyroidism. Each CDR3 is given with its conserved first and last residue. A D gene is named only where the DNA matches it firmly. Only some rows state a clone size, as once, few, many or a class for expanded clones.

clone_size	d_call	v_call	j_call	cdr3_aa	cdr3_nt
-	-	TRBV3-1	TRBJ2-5	CASSQAPGSQETQYF	TGTGCCAGCAGCCAAGCCCCCGGATCCCAAGAGACCCAGTACTTC
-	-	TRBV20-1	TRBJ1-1	CSAHGTLQRGNTEAFF	TGCAGTGCCCACGGGACACTTCAGAGGGGGAACACTGAAGCTTTCTTT
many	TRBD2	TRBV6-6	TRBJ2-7	CASSYGTSGTYEQYF	TGTGCCAGCAGTTACGGGACTAGCGGGACCTACGAGCAGTACTTC
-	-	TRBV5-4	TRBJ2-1	CASSLGHSGTLNEQFF	TGTGCCAGCAGCTTGGGGCATTCCGGGACGCTCAATGAGCAGTTCTTC
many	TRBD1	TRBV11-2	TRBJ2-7	CASSLGWDSPYEQYF	TGTGCCAGCAGCTTAGGCTGGGACAGCCCCTACGAGCAGTACTTC
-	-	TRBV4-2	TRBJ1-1	CASSHRDRAFF	TGTGCCAGCAGCCACCGAGATCGAGCTTTCTTT
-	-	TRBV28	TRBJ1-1	CASSTPTGYPEAFF	TGTGCCAGCAGTACCCCGACAGGATACCCTGAAGCTTTCTTT
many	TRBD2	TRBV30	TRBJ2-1	CAWGPGLGYNEQFF	TGTGCCTGGGGACCCGGACTAGGCTACAATGAGCAGTTCTTC
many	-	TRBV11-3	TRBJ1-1	CASKAGYTEAFF	TGTGCCAGCAAGGCAGGATACACTGAAGCTTTCTTT
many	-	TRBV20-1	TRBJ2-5	CSARDRGQETQYF	TGCAGTGCTAGAGATCGAGGTCAAGAGACCCAGTACTTC
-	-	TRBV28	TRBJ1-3	CASSLYRGVSGNTIYF	TGTGCCAGCAGTTTATACCGGGGTGTCTCTGGAAACACCATATATTTT
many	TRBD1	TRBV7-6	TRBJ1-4	CASSLTGGSEKLFF	TGTGCCAGCAGCCTGACAGGGGGAAGTGAAAAACTGTTTTTT
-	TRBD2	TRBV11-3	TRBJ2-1	CASSLVRGLAVEQFF	TGTGCCAGCAGCTTAGTCAGAGGACTAGCCGTCGAGCAGTTCTTC
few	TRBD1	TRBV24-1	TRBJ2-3	CATTGTGGRADTQYF	TGTGCCACCACCGGGACAGGGGGCAGAGCAGATACGCAGTATTTT
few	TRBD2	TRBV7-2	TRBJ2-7	CASSSQPPLAGDYEQYF	TGTGCCAGCAGCTCCCAACCCCCACTAGCGGGGGACTACGAGCAGTACTTC
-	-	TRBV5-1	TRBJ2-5	CASSLSIVTGSETQYF	TGCGCCAGCAGCTTGTCCATCGTGACAGGATCGGAGACCCAGTACTTC
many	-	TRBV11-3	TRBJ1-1	CASSLGEGIAFF	TGTGCCAGCAGCTTAGGGGAGGGAATCGCTTTCTTT
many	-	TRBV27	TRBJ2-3	CASSPSSADTQYF	TGTGCCAGCAGCCCATCAAGTGCAGATACGCAGTATTTT
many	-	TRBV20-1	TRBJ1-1	CSASADSSGAFF	TGCAGTGCTAGTGCGGACTCCTCGGGCGCTTTCTTT
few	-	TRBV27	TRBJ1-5	CASRPGRNQPQHF	TGTGCCAGCAGGCCAGGGCGCAATCAGCCCCAGCATTTT
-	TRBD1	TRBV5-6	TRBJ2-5	CASSRQGGRGRETQYF	TGTGCCAGCAGTCGACAGGGGGGAAGGGGGCGTGAGACCCAGTACTTC
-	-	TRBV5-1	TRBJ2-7	CASSQGPANYEQYF	TGCGCCAGCAGCCAAGGCCCGGCTAACTACGAGCAGTACTTC
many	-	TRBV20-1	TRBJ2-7	CSARQIQGYEQYF	TGCAGTGCTAGACAAATACAGGGCTACGAGCAGTACTTC
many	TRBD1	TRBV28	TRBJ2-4	CASSLDRGAKNIQYF	TGTGCCAGCAGTTTGGACAGGGGGGCCAAAAACATTCAGTACTTC
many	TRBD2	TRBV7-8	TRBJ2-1	CASSLVERTSGYNEQFF	TGTGCCAGCAGCTTAGTGGAGCGGACTAGCGGCTACAATGAGCAGTTCTTC
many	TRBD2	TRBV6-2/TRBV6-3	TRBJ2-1	CASSRPGGRNEQFF	TGTGCCAGCAGTCGACCGGGAGGGCGGAATGAGCAGTTCTTC
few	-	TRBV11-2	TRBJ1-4	CASSLDRARDEKLFF	TGTGCCAGCAGCTTAGATCGGGCTAGGGACGAAAAACTGTTTTTT
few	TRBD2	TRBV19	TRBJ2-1	CASSMGGVGEQFF	TGTGCCAGTAGTATGGGGGGGGTAGGTGAGCAGTTCTTC
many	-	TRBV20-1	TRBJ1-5	CSARRQRGNQPQHF	TGCAGTGCTAGGAGACAGAGGGGCAATCAGCCCCAGCATTTT
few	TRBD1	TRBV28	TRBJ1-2	CASSAPGQGGYGYTF	TGTGCCAGCAGTGCTCCGGGACAGGGCGGCTATGGCTACACCTTC
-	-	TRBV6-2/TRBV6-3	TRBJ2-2	CASSYPGGKELFF	TGTGCCAGCAGTTACCCCGGCGGGAAGGAGCTGTTTTTT
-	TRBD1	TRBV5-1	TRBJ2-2	CASRTRQGDTGELFF	TGCGCCAGCAGAACGCGACAGGGGGACACCGGGGAGCTGTTTTTT
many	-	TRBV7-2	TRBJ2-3	CASSFPSAGTDTQYF	TGTGCCAGCAGCTTTCCCAGTGCGGGCACAGATACGCAGTATTTT
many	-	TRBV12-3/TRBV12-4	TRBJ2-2	CASSYRSRGGELFF	TGTGCCAGCAGTTACAGGTCACGGGGCGGGGAGCTGTTTTTT
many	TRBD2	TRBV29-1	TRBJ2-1	CSVELVQRESYNEQFF	TGCAGCGTTGAATTGGTCCAGCGGGAGTCCTACAATGAGCAGTTCTTC
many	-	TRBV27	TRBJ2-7	CASSLMAGVFYEQYF	TGTGCCAGCAGTTTAATGGCAGGCGTGTTCTACGAGCAGTACTTC
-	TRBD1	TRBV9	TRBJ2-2	CASSVVGTAYNTGELFF	TGTGCCAGCAGCGTAGTAGGGACAGCTTATAACACCGGGGAGCTGTTTTTT
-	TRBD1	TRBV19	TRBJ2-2	CASSRDRGLVGELFF	TGTGCCAGTAGTAGGGACAGGGGGCTTGTCGGGGAGCTGTTTTTT
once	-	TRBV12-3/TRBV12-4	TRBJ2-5	CASSYSGAGLFQETQYF	TGTGCCAGCAGCTATAGTGGGGCAGGGTTATTCCAAGAGACCCAGTACTTC
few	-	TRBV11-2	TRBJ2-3	CASSLRSGDTQYF	TGTGCCAGCAGCTTACGGAGCGGGGATACGCAGTATTTT
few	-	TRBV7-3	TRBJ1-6	CASSLTDFGSPLHF	TGTGCCAGCAGCTTAACTGATTTCGGTTCACCCCTCCACTTT
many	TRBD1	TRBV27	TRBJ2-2	CASKGQGTGELFF	TGTGCCAGCAAGGGACAGGGGACCGGGGAGCTGTTTTTT
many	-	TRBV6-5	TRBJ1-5	CASSYSIQQYQPQHF	TGTGCCAGCAGTTACTCAATACAGCAATATCAGCCCCAGCATTTT
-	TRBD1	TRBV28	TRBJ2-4	CASSYDRALAKNIQYF	TGTGCCAGCAGTTATGACAGGGCCCTAGCCAAAAACATTCAGTACTTC
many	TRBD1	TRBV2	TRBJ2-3	CASSAPTQTGPRTDTQYF	TGTGCCAGCAGTGCCCCTACACAGACAGGGCCACGCACAGATACGCAGTATTTT
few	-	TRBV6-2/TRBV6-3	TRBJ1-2	CASVFPPNGYTF	TGTGCCAGCGTATTTCCCCCGAATGGCTACACCTTC
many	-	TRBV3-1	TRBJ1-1	CASSQDVPNTEAFF	TGTGCCAGCAGCCAAGACGTCCCGAACACTGAAGCTTTCTTT
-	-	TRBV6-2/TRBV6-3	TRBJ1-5	CASSHEQGFQPQHF	TGTGCCAGCAGTCATGAACAGGGTTTTCAGCCCCAGCATTTT
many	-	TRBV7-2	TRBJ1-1	CASSPLASANTEAFF	TGTGCCAGCAGCCCGCTTGCCTCGGCGAACACTGAAGCTTTCTTT
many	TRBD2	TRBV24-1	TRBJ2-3	CATSDLPSGRATDTQYF	TGTGCCACCAGTGATTTGCCTAGCGGGAGGGCCACAGATACGCAGTATTTT
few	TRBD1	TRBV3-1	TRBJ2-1	CASSQPDRGAGEQFF	TGTGCCAGCAGCCAACCGGACAGGGGCGCGGGTGAGCAGTTCTTC
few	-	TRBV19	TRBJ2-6	CASRNQGNSGANVLTF	TGTGCCAGTAGGAACCAGGGAAACTCTGGGGCCAACGTCCTGACTTTC
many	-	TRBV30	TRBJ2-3	CAWKVFPSTDTQYF	TGTGCCTGGAAAGTCTTTCCGAGCACAGATACGCAGTATTTT